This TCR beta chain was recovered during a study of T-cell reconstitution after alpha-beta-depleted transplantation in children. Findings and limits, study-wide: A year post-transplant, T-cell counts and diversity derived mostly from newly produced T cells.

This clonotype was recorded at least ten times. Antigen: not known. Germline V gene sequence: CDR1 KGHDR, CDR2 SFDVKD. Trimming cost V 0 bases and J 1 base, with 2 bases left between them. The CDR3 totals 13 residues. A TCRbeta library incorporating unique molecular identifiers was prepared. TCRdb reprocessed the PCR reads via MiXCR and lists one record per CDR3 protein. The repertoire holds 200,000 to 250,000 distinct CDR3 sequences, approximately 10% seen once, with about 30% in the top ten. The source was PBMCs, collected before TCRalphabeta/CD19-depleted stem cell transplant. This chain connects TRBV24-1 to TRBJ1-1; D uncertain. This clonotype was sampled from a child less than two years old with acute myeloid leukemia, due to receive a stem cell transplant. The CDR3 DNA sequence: TGTGCCACCAGTGATTTGGGGAACACTGAAGCTTTCTTT. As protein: CATSDLGNTEAFF.